This TCR beta chain came from a study of T cells in Graves' hyperthyroidism and ophthalmopathy. The V gene end was trimmed by 8 bases and the J gene end by 5 bases; junction bases not matched to a gene: 7. The CDR3 extends over 14 amino acids. Germline V gene lookup returns CDR1 MDHEN and CDR2 SYDVKM. Recently diagnosed hyperthyroidism of less than 2 months' duration affected patients aged 18 to 65. This clonotype was seen repeatedly, ten times or more. TCR beta CDR3 region amplification was performed from RNA transcripts. HTBI primers were used for first-round RT-PCR of the TCR CDR3. TCRdb reanalysed the multiplex PCR reads using MiXCR and keeps one entry per CDR3 protein. Seen here are more than 300,000 distinct CDR3 sequences, approximately 15% observed once, and the top ten hold approximately 25%.

The chain uses TRBV28 and TRBJ2-5; 11 nucleotides line up with TRBD1. Sequenced material: blood. The receptor's source is a woman in her twenties or thirties with Graves' hyperthyroidism. CDR3 amino acids: CASWGQGGRETQYF. The DNA of the CDR3 is TGTGCCAGCTGGGGACAGGGGGGTCGGGAGACCCAGTACTTC.